This T cell receptor (beta chain) originates from a study of human T cells and chemical hapten exposure. Study at large: Alopecia areata, totalis and universalis patients, mostly female, were included.

The time point denotes: pre-sensitization, week 0. Noted treatment: therapeutic diphenylcyclopropenone sensitization with weekly scalp DPC. Individual cDNA molecules each carried unique molecular identifiers attached by the library. TCRdb reprocessed the RACE reads with MiXCR, giving one entry per CDR3 protein. This table holds 350,000 to 400,000 distinct CDR3 sequences, 5.1% found once. Per the germline V gene, CDR1 is SEHNR and CDR2 is FQNEAQ (reference sequence). The CDR3 is 13 residues long. Trimming removed 2 bases at V and 2 bases at J, with 6 bases between. This clonotype has more than one count but fewer than ten.

The specimen comprised whole blood, sampled in connection with sensitization to the hapten diphenylcyclopropenone (DPC). This sequence originates from a woman between 45 and 65 years old with alopecia areata. Some clones in this sample may be carry-over from other donors' samples. The rearrangement uses TRBV7-9 and TRBJ1-2; D is unresolved. The CDR3 coding sequence is TGTGCCAGCAGCTTAAACAGAAACTATGGCTACACCTTC. Protein: CASSLNRNYGYTF.